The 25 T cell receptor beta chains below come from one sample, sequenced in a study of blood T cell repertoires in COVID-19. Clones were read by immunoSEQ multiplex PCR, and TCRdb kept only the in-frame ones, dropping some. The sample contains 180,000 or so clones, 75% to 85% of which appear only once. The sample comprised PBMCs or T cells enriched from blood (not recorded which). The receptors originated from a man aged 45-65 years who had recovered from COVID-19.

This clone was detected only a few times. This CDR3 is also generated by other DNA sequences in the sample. CDR3 in DNA: TGTGCCAGTAGCCGCGACAGGACCTATGGCTACACCTTC. Amino acid sequence: CASSRDRTYGYTF. The chain uses TRBV19 and TRBJ1-2; a weak D match, TRBD1 (6 bases). Trimming took 6 bases from V and 4 from J, leaving 12 bases between them. The germline CDR1 and CDR2 sequences are LNHDA and SQIVND (reference sequence). The CDR3 is 13 amino acids.

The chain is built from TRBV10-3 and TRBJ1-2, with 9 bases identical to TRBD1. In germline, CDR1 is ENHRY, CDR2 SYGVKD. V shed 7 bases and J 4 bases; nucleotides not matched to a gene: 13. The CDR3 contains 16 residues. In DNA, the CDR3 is TGTGCCATCACCCCGGGACAGGGTGGAACGAGCTATGGCTACACCTTC. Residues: CAITPGQGGTSYGYTF.

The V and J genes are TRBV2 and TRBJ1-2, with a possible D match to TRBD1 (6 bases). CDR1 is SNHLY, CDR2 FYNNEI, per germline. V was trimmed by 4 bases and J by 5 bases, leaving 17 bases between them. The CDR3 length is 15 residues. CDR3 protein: CASSAQQGIGYGYTF. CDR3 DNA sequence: TGTGCCAGCAGTGCTCAACAGGGAATAGGGTATGGCTACACCTTC.

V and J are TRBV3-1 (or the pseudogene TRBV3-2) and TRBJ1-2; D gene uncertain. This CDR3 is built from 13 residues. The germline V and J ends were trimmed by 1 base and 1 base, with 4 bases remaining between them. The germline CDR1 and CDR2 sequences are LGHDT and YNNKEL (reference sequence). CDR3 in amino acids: CASSQAVNYGYTF. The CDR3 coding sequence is TGTGCCAGCAGCCAAGCAGTTAACTATGGCTACACCTTC.

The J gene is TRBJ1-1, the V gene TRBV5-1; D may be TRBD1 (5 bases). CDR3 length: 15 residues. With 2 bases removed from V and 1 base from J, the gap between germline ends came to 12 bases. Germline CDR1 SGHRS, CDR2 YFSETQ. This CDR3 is CASSLSPRANTEAFF. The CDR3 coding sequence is TGCGCCAGCAGCTTATCCCCCAGGGCGAACACTGAAGCTTTCTTT.

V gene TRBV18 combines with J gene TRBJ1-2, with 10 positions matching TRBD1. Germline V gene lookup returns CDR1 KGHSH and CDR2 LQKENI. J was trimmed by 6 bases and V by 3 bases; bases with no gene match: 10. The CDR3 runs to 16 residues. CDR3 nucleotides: TGTGCCAGCTCACCTGGGACAGGGGTTCGGTTGGATGGCTACACCTTC. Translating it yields CASSPGTGVRLDGYTF.

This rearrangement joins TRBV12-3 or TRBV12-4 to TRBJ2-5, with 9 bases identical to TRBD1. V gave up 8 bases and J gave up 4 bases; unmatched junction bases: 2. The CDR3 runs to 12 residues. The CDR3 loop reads CASRQGGETQYF. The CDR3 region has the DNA TGTGCCAGCCGACAGGGGGGAGAGACCCAGTACTTC.

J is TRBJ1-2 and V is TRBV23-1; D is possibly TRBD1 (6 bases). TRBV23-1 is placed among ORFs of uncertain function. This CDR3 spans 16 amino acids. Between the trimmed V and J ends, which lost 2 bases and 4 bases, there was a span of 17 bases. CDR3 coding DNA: TGCGCCAGCAGTCAAATCCAGACAGGCCGCAGCTATGGCTACACCTTC. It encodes CASSQIQTGRSYGYTF.

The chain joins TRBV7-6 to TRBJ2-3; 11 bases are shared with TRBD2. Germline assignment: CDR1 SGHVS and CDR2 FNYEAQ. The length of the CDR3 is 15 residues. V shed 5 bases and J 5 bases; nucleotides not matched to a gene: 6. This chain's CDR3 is CASSPRGLAGDTQYF. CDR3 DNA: TGTGCCAGCAGCCCACGTGGACTAGCGGGAGATACGCAGTATTTT.

The CDR3 DNA reads TGTGCCAGTAGTGCCCCAAGGGCAGGGGGTTCTGGAAACACCATATATTTT. This translates into CASSAPRAGGSGNTIYF. This sequence joins TRBV19 and TRBJ1-3; 7 nucleotides match TRBD1. V was pared by 5 bases and J by 1 base, with 11 bases of the junction left unmatched. In germline, CDR1 is LNHDA, CDR2 SQIVND (reference sequence). CDR3 size: 17 residues. Full variable domain (remainder filled in from reference TRBV19 and TRBJ1-3): DGGITQSPKYLFRKEGQNVTLSCEQNLNHDAMYWYRQDPGQGLRLIYYSQIVNDFQKGDIAEGYSVSREKKESFPLTVTSAQKNPTAFYLCASSAPRAGGSGNTIYFGEGSWLTVV.

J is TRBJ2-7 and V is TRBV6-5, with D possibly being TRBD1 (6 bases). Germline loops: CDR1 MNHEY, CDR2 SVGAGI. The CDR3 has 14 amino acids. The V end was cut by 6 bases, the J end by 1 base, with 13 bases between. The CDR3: CASSQGTFSYEQYF. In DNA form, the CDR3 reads TGTGCCAGCAGCCAAGGGACATTTTCCTACGAGCAGTACTTC.

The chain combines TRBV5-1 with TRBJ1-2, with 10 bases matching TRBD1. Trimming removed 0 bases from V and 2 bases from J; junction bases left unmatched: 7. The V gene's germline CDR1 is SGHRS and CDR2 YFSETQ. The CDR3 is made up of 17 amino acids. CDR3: CASSLGNRGQGNYGYTF. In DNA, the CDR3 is TGCGCCAGCAGCTTGGGAAACCGGGGACAGGGGAACTATGGCTACACCTTC.

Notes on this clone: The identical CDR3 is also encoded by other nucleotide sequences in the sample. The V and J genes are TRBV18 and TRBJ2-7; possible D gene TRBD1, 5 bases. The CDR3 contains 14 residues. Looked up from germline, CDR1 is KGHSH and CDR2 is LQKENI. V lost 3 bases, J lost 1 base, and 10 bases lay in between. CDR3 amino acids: CASSPAPGSYEQYF. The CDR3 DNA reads TGTGCCAGCTCACCCGCCCCAGGGTCCTACGAGCAGTACTTC.

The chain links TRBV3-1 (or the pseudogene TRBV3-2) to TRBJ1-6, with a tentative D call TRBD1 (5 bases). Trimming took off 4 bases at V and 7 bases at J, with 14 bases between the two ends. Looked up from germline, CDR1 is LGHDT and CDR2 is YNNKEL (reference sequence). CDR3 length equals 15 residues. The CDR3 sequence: CASSPMRGPNSPLHF. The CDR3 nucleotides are TGTGCCAGCAGCCCCATGCGGGGACCAAATTCACCCCTCCACTTT.

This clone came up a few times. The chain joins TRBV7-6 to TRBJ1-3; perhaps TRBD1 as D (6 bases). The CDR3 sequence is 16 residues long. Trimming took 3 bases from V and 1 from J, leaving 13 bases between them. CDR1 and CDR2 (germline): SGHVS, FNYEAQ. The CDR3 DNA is TGTGCCAGCAGCTTGCAAATGACAGGTTCTGGAAACACCATATATTTT. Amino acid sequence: CASSLQMTGSGNTIYF.

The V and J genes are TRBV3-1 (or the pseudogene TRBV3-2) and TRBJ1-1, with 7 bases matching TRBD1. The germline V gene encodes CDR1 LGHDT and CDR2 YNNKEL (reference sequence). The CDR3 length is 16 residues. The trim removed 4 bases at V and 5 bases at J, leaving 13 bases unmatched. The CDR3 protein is CASSPFPRTGFTEAFF. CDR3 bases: TGTGCCAGCAGCCCCTTCCCCCGGACAGGATTTACTGAAGCTTTCTTT.

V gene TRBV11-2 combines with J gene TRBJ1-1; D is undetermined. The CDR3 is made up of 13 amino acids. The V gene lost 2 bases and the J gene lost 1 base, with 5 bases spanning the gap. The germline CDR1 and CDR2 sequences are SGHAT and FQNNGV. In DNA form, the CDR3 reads TGTGCCAGCAGCTTAAACACGAACACTGAAGCTTTCTTT. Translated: CASSLNTNTEAFF.

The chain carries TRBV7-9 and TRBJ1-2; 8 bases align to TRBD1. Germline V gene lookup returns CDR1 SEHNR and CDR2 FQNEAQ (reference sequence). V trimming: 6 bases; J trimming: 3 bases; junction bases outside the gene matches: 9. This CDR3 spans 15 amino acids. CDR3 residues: CASRLVTGADYGYTF. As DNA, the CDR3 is TGTGCCAGCAGATTGGTGACAGGGGCGGACTATGGCTACACCTTC.

The CDR3 coding sequence is TGTGCCAGCAGCTTAGCGGGCTACTGGGGGCAATCCTACAATGAGCAGTTCTTC. Translated, it gives CASSLAGYWGQSYNEQFF. The chain uses TRBV11-1 and TRBJ2-1; the D gene is possibly TRBD1 (6 bases). Germline V CDR1 and CDR2: SGHAT, FQDESV (reference sequence). The V end lost 0 bases, the J end lost 1 base, and 16 bases lay between the germline ends. The CDR3 length is 18 residues.

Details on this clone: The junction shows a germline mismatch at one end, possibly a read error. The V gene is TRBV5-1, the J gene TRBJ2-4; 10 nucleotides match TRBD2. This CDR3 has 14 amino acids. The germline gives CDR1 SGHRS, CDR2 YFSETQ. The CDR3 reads CASSLASGGQAGSF. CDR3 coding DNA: TGCGCCAGCAGCTTGGCTAGCGGGGGCCAGGCGGGTAGCTTC.

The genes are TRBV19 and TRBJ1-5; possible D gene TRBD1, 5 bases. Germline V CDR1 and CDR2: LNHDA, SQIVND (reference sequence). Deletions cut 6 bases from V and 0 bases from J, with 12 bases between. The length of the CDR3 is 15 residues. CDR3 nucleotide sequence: TGTGCCAGTAGAAGGACATCCCATAGCAATCAGCCCCAGCATTTT. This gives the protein CASRRTSHSNQPQHF.

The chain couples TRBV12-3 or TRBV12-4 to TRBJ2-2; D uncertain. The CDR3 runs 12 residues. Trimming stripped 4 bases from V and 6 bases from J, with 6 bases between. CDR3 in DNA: TGTGCCAGCAGTTCCAGCGCCGGGGAGCTGTTTTTT. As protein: CASSSSAGELFF.

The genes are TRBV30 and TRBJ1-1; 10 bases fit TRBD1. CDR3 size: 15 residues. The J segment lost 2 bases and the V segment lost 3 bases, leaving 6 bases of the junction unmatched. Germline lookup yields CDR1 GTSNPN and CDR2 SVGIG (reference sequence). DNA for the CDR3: TGTGCCTGGAGGGCTCGGGACAGGGGAAACACTGAAGCTTTCTTT. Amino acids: CAWRARDRGNTEAFF.

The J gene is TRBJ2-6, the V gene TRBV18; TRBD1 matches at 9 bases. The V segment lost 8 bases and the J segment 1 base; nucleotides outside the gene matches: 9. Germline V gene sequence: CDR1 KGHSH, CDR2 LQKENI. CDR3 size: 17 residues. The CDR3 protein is CASLPGQGSSGANVLTF. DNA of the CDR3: TGTGCCAGCCTACCGGGACAGGGCTCTTCTGGGGCCAACGTCCTGACTTTC.

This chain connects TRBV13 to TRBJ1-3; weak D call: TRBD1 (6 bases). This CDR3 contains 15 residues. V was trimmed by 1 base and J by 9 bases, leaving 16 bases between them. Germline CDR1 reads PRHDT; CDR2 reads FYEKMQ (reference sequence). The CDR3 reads CASSLVQGLRGTIYF. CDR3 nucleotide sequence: TGTGCCAGCAGCTTAGTCCAGGGGCTGAGAGGCACCATATATTTT.